The 20 T cell receptor beta chains presented below share a single source sample, sequenced in a study of CD8 T cells in Susac syndrome. Random hexamers served to reverse transcribe roughly 0.5 to 1 ug RNA. From the immunoSEQ multiplex PCR reads, TCRdb called clonotypes with MiXCR, one entry per CDR3 protein. Among 250,000 or so distinct CDR3 sequences listed, roughly 93% were seen once. Sequencing used CD4+ T cells from PBMCs. These receptors came from a human donor with multiple sclerosis.

The chain has TRBV6-6 and TRBJ2-1, with TRBD2 matching over 11 bases. Trimming cost V 6 bases and J 7 bases; bases outside gene matches: 8. CDR1 and CDR2 (germline): MNHNY, SVGAGI (reference sequence). This CDR3 region has 15 residues. Written as DNA, the CDR3 is TGTGCCAGCAGGGGGGGGACTAGCGGAAGAAATGAGCAGTTCTTC. Its translation is CASRGGTSGRNEQFF.

This chain uses TRBV12-3 or TRBV12-4 with TRBJ1-1; D gene unclear. The V end lost 7 bases, the J end lost 3 bases, and 6 bases lay between the germline ends. The CDR3 is 11 residues long. The CDR3 coding sequence is TGTGCCAGCATCGAGTACACTGAAGCTTTCTTT. This encodes CASIEYTEAFF.

This sequence joins TRBV2 and TRBJ2-1, with 13 bases aligning to TRBD2. There are 15 residues in the CDR3. In germline, CDR1 is SNHLY, CDR2 FYNNEI. V lost 1 base and J lost 7; bases outside the gene matches: 1. Here the CDR3 reads CASSEELAGGNEQFF. The CDR3, as DNA: TGTGCCAGCAGTGAAGAACTAGCGGGGGGGAATGAGCAGTTCTTC.

This clonotype has just one count. The V call is TRBV28, the J call TRBJ2-3; D unresolved. The V gene's germline CDR1 is MDHEN and CDR2 SYDVKM. The CDR3 sequence is 15 residues long. The V end was cut by 6 bases, the J end by 1 base, with 14 bases between. The CDR3 DNA follows: TGTGCCAGCAGGTCGATACAGAAGGGCACAGATACGCAGTATTTT. This encodes CASRSIQKGTDTQYF. Complete variable domain (other parts from reference TRBV28 and TRBJ2-3): DVKVTQSSRYLVKRTGEKVFLECVQDMDHENMFWYRQDPGLGLRLIYFSYDVKMKEKGDIPEGYSVSREKKERFSLILESASTNQTSMYLCASRSIQKGTDTQYFGPGTRLTVL.

This chain uses TRBV3-1 with TRBJ2-7; D not certain. The germline CDR1 and CDR2 sequences are LGHDT and YNNKEL (reference sequence). V lost 0 bases and J lost 0, with 6 bases in between. The CDR3 is 14 amino acids. The CDR3 nucleotides are TGTGCCAGCAGCCAAGACCCGGGCTCCTACGAGCAGTACGTC. Translation: CASSQDPGSYEQYV.

The CDR3 bases are TGTGCCAGCAGCCAAGAGCAGGGGGCGATATCCTACGAGCAGTACTTC. Its protein is CASSQEQGAISYEQYF. V usage is TRBV4-2 and J usage is TRBJ2-7; 8 bases agree with TRBD1. The CDR3 consists of 16 residues. CDR1 is LGHNA and CDR2 is YNFKEQ in the germline V gene. The trim removed 0 bases at V and 1 base at J, leaving 5 bases unmatched.

In DNA, the CDR3 is TGCAGTGCTCAACCCCTAGCGGGCGAGGAGACCCAGTACTTC. It is translated as CSAQPLAGEETQYF. V usage is TRBV20-1 and J usage is TRBJ2-5, with 8 bases that match TRBD2. With V trimmed by 5 bases and J by 5 bases, 10 bases remained unmatched. The CDR3 spans 14 residues. CDR1 DFQATT and CDR2 SNEGSKA come from the germline V gene (reference sequence).

J is TRBJ1-5 and V is TRBV5-4; D not certain. CDR3 length: 13 amino acids. V gave up 3 bases and J gave up 7 bases, with 11 bases separating them. CDR1 is SGHNT and CDR2 is YYREEE in the germline V gene (reference sequence). For the CDR3, the DNA is TGTGCCAGCAGCTCCGAGAGGGAACAGCCCCAGCATTTT. Translation gives CASSSEREQPQHF.

The table lists this clonotype with a count of one. The chain uses TRBV9 and TRBJ1-6; perhaps TRBD1 as D (5 bases). The V and J ends lost 4 bases and 7 bases respectively, with 12 bases between them. Per germline, CDR1 SGDLS and CDR2 YYNGEE. This CDR3 has 14 residues. The CDR3 DNA reads as TGTGCCAGCAGCACCCGGGACCGAAATTCACCCCTCCACTTT. Encoded protein: CASSTRDRNSPLHF.

V and J are TRBV4-1 and TRBJ2-7; D not resolved. The length of the CDR3 is 15 residues. Per the germline V gene, CDR1 is MGHRA and CDR2 is YSYEKL. V shed 6 bases and J shed 1 base, with 16 bases lying between them. CDR3 in amino acids: CASSPQLTTSYEQYF. CDR3 nucleotide sequence: TGCGCCAGCAGTCCCCAGCTTACGACTTCCTACGAGCAGTACTTC.

V usage is TRBV30 and J usage is TRBJ2-7, with D maybe TRBD2 (5 bases). The CDR3 sequence is 15 residues long. V was trimmed by 0 bases and J by 3 bases, leaving 15 bases between them. The germline V gene encodes CDR1 GTSNPN and CDR2 SVGIG (reference sequence). The CDR3 coding sequence is TGTGCCTGGAGTGTTTCTGATCCTCGGGACTACGAGCAGTACGTC. Amino acids: CAWSVSDPRDYEQYV.

The genes are TRBV12-3 or TRBV12-4 and TRBJ2-7; TRBD2 agrees at 13 bases. CDR3 length: 15 residues. V trimming: 6 bases; J trimming: 7 bases; junction bases outside the gene matches: 9. CDR3 bases: TGTGCCAGCAGCCCGACTAGCGGGGGGTTCTCGGAGCAGTACTTC. Protein sequence: CASSPTSGGFSEQYF.

The chain couples TRBV13 to TRBJ2-1, with 9 bases lining up with TRBD2. With 4 bases clipped from V and 5 bases from J, the junction kept 9 bases outside the gene matches. Germline-derived CDR1 and CDR2 are PRHDT and FYEKMQ (reference sequence). CDR3 size: 16 residues. Here the CDR3 reads CASSSFRTSVNNEQFF. In nucleotides, the CDR3 is TGTGCCAGCAGCTCTTTCCGGACTAGCGTGAACAATGAGCAGTTCTTC.

This clonotype was seen only once. Here the CDR3 reads CAWQGDRGAFF. Here the CDR3 DNA reads TGTGCCTGGCAGGGGGACAGGGGAGCTTTCTTT. V is TRBV30 and J is TRBJ1-1, with 10 nucleotides matching TRBD1. The V gene end was trimmed by 5 bases and the J gene end by 10 bases; junction bases not matched to a gene: 4. The CDR3 is made up of 11 amino acids. CDR1 is GTSNPN and CDR2 is SVGIG in the germline V gene (reference sequence).

This clonotype was found a few times. The rearrangement uses TRBV4-1 and TRBJ2-3, with D hard to call. Trimming removed 2 bases from V and 6 bases from J, with 9 bases in between. The length of the CDR3 is 13 residues. The V gene's germline CDR1 is MGHRA and CDR2 YSYEKL. The DNA for the CDR3 is TGCGCCAGCAGCCAATCCAGGTCGGATACGCAGTATTTT. Translation: CASSQSRSDTQYF.

V and J are TRBV9 and TRBJ2-3; no clear D. The CDR3 is 13 residues long. Trimming took off 1 base at V and 2 bases at J, with 5 bases between the two ends. Germline loops: CDR1 SGDLS, CDR2 YYNGEE. The CDR3 DNA reads as TGTGCCAGCAGCGTAACCCCCACAGATACGCAGTATTTT. Its protein is CASSVTPTDTQYF.

V and J are TRBV19 and TRBJ1-5, with D possibly matching TRBD1 (5 bases). V was pared by 3 bases and J by 0 bases, with 18 bases between. The germline V gene has CDR1 LNHDA and CDR2 SQIVND (reference sequence). CDR3 length: 18 residues. Here the CDR3 reads CASSMLLEDNYSNQPQHF. DNA of the CDR3: TGTGCCAGTAGTATGCTATTAGAGGACAATTATAGCAATCAGCCCCAGCATTTT.

This chain connects TRBV14 to TRBJ2-7; D is ambiguous. CDR3 length: 12 residues. Germline V gives CDR1 SGHDN, CDR2 FVKESK. Trimming took 4 bases from V and 3 from J, leaving 7 bases between them. The CDR3 coding sequence is TGTGCCAGCAGCCCACACAACTACGAGCAGTACTTC. This codes for CASSPHNYEQYF. The full variable domain, its missing parts supplied by reference TRBV14 and TRBJ2-7, is EAGVTQFPSHSVIEKGQTVTLRCDPISGHDNLYWYRRVMGKEIKFLLHFVKESKQDESGMPNNRFLAERTGGTYSTLKVQPAELEDSGVYFCASSPHNYEQYFGPGTRLTVT.

The chain joins TRBV14 to TRBJ1-2; D is unresolved. The germline gives CDR1 SGHDN, CDR2 FVKESK. V was clipped by 0 bases and J by 8 bases, with 16 bases between them. This CDR3 spans 15 amino acids. This CDR3 reads CASSQDSGYAGGYTF. CDR3 coding DNA: TGTGCCAGCAGCCAAGATTCGGGTTACGCGGGAGGCTACACCTTC.

The V and J genes are TRBV5-1 and TRBJ1-2, with unresolved D. The germline CDR1 and CDR2 sequences are SGHRS and YFSETQ. The CDR3 runs 13 residues. Trimming took off 0 bases at V and 1 base at J, with 4 bases between the two ends. The CDR3 region is CASSLDVNYGYTF. DNA of the CDR3: TGCGCCAGCAGCTTGGATGTTAACTATGGCTACACCTTC.